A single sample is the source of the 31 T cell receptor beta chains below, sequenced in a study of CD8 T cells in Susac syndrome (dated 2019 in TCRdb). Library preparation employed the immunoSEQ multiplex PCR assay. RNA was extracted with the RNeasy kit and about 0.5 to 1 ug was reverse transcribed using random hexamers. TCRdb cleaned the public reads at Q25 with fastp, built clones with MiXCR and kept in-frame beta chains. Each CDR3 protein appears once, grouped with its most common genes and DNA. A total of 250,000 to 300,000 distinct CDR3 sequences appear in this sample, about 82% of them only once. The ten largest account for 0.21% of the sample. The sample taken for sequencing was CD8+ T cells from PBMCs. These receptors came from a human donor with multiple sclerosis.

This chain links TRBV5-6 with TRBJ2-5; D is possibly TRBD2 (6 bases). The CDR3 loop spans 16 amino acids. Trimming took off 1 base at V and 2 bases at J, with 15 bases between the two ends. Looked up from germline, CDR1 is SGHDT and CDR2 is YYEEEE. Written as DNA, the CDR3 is TGTGCCAGCAGCTTGCGGTTAGCGGTCAGACAAGAGACCCAGTACTTC. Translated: CASSLRLAVRQETQYF.

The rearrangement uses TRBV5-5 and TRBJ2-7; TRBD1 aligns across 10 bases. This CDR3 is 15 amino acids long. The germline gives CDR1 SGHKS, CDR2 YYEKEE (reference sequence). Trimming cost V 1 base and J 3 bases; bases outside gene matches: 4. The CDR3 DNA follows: TGTGCCAGCAGCTTGTCGGGACAGGGGATCTACGAGCAGTACTTC. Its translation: CASSLSGQGIYEQYF.

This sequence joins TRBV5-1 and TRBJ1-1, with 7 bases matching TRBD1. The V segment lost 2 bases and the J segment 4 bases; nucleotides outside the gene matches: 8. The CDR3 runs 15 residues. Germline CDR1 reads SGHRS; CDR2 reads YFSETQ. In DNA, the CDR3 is TGCGCCAGCAGCTTTACACAGGGGTTCGGCACTGAAGCTTTCTTT. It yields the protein CASSFTQGFGTEAFF.

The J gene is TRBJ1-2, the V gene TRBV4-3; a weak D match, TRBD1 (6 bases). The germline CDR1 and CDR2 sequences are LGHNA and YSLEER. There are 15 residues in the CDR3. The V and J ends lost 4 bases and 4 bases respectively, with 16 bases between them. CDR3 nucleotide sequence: TGCGCCAGCAGCCCCGATGGGGGGCCGGTCTATGGCTACACCTTC. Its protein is CASSPDGGPVYGYTF.

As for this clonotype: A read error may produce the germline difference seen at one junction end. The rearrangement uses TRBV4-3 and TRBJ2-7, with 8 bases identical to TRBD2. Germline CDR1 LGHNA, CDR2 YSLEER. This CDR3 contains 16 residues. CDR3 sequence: CASSPSGGRFPYEQHF. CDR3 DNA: TGCGCCAGCAGCCCCAGTGGCGGGAGGTTCCCCTACGAGCAGCACTTC.

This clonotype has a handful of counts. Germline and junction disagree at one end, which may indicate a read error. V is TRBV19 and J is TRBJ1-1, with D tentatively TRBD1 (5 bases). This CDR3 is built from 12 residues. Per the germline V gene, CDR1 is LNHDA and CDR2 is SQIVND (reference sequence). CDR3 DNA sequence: TGTGCCAGTATAGGGGAGGACACTGAGGCTTTCTTT. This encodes CASIGEDTEAFF.

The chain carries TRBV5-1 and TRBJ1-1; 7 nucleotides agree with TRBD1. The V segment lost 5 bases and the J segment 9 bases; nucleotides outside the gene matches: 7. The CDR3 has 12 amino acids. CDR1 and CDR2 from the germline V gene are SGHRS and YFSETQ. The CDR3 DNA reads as TGCGCCAGCAGGATCCACAGGGGACAAGCTTTCTTT. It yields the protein CASRIHRGQAFF.

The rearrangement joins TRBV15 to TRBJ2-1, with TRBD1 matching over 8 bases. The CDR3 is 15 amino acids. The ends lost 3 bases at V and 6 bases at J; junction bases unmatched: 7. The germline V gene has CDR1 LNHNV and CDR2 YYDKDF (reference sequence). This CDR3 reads CATSRETDRGNEQFF. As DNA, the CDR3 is TGTGCCACCAGCAGGGAGACCGACAGGGGCAATGAGCAGTTCTTC.

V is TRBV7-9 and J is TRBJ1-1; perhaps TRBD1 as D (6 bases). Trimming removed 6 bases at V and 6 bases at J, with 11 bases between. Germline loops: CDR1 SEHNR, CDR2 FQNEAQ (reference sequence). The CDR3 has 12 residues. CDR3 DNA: TGTGCCAGCAGTTCACAGGGATCTGAAGCTTTCTTT. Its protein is CASSSQGSEAFF.

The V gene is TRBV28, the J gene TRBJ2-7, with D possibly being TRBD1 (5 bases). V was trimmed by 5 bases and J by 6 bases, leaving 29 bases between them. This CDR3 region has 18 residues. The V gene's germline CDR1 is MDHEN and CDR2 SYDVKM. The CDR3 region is CASSRPHTSGRGIREQYF. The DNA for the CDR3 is TGTGCCAGCAGTCGCCCTCATACTTCTGGAAGGGGAATACGCGAGCAGTACTTC.

The CDR3, as DNA: TGTGCCAGCAGCTTATCAGGACAGCCACCCTACGAGCAGTACTTC. This gives the protein CASSLSGQPPYEQYF. The chain employs TRBV7-2 and TRBJ2-7; maybe TRBD1 (6 bases). The germline V and J ends were trimmed by 2 bases and 2 bases, with 13 bases remaining between them. CDR3 length: 15 residues. Germline V gives CDR1 SGHTA, CDR2 FQGNSA.

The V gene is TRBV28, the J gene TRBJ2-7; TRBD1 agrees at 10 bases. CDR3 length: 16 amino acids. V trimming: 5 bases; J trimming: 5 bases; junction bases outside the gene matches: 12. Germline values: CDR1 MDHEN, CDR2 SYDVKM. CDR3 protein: CASSGTRDRGYDEQYF. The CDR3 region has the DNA TGTGCCAGCAGTGGCACGAGGGACAGGGGATACGACGAGCAGTACTTC.

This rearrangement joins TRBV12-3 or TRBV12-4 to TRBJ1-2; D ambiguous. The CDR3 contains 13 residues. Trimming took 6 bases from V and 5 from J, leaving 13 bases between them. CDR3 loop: CASSLKGWYGYTF. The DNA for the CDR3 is TGTGCCAGCAGCCTAAAGGGCTGGTATGGCTACACCTTC.

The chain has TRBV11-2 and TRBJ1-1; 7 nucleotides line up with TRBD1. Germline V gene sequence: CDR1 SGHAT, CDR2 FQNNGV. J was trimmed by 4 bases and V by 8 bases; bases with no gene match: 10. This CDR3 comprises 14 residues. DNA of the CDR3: TGTGCCAGCGACACACAGGGGTTGGGCACTGAAGCTTTCTTT. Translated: CASDTQGLGTEAFF.

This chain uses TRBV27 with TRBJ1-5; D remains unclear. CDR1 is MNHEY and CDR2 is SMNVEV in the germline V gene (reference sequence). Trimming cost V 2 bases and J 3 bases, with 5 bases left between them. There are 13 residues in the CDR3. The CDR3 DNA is TGTGCCAGCAGTTTAGGGGTCAATCAGCCCCAGCATTTT. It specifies CASSLGVNQPQHF.

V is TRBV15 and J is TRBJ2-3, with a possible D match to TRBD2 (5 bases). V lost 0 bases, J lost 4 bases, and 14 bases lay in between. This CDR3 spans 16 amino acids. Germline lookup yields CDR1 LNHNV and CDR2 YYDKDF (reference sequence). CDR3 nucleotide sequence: TGTGCCACCAGCAGAGAGGTCTCTGAGGGAGCAGATACGCAGTATTTT. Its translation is CATSREVSEGADTQYF.

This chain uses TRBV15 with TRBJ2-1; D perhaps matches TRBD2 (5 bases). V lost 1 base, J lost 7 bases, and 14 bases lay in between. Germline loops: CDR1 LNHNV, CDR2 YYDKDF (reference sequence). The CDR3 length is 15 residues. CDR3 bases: TGTGCCACCAGCAGAGGAGCCGGGGAAACAAATGAGCAGTTCTTC. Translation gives CATSRGAGETNEQFF.

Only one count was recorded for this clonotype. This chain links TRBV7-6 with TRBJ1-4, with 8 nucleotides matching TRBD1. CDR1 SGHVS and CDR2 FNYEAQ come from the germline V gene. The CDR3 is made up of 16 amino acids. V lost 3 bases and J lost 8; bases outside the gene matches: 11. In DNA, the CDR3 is TGTGCCAGCAGCTTCTTTCTTCAGGGGGCGGGAGAAAAACTGTTTTTT. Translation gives CASSFFLQGAGEKLFF. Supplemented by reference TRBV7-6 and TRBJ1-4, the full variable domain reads GAGVSQSPRYKVTKRGQDVALRCDPISGHVSLYWYRQALGQGPEFLTYFNYEAQQDKSGLPNDRFSAERPEGSISTLTIQRTEQRDSAMYRCASSFFLQGAGEKLFFGSGTQLSVL.

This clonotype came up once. CDR3 loop: CASSEKSNLWSSGSRKTQYF. The CDR3 nucleotides are TGTGCCAGCAGCGAAAAGAGCAATCTGTGGTCTAGCGGGAGCAGGAAGACCCAGTACTTC. The V and J genes are TRBV11-2 and TRBJ2-5; the match to TRBD2 covers 10 bases. Looked up from germline, CDR1 is SGHAT and CDR2 is FQNNGV. The CDR3 has 20 amino acids. The V segment lost 5 bases and the J segment 6 bases; nucleotides outside the gene matches: 24.

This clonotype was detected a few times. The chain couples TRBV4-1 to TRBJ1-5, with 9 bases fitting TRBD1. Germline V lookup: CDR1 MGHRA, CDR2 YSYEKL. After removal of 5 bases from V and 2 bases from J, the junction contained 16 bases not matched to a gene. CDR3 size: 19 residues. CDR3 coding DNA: TGCGCCAGCAGCGCCCCCGGGACAGGGAAAAGGAGGGGCAATCAGCCCCAGCATTTT. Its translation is CASSAPGTGKRRGNQPQHF.

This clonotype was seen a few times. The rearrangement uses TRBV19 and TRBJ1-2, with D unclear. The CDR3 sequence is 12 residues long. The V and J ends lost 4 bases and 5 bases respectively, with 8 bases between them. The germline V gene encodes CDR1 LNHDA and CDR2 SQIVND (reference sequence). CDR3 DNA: TGTGCCAGTAGTAGGACGGATTATGGCTACACCTTC. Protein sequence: CASSRTDYGYTF.

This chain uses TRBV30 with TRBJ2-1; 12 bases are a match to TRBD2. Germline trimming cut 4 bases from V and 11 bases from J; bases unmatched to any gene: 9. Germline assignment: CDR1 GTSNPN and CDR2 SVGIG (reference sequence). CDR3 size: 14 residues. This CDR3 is CAWTLAGGPGKQFF. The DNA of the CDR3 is TGTGCCTGGACACTAGCGGGAGGACCCGGGAAGCAGTTCTTC.

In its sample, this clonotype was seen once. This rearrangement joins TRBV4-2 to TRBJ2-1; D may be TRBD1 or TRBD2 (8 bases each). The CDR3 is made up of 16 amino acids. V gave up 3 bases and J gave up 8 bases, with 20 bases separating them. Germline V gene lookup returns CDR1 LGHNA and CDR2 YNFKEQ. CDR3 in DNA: TGTGCCAGCAGCCAGCTATTTAGCGGGACAGGCGATGAGCAGTTCTTC. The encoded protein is CASSQLFSGTGDEQFF.

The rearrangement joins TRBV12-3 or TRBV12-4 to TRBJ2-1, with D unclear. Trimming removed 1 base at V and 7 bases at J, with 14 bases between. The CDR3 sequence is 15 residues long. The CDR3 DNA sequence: TGTGCCAGCAGTTTAGGTTGGTATGAAGGTAATGAGCAGTTCTTC. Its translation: CASSLGWYEGNEQFF.

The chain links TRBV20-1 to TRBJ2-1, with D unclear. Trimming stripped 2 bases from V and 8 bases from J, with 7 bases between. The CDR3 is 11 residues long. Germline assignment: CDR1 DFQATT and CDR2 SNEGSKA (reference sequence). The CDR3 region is CSARPRDEQFF. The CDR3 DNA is TGCAGTGCTAGACCCAGAGATGAGCAGTTCTTC.

The CDR3 nucleotides read TGTGCTAGTGGTGTAGGAGTGAACACTGAAGCTTTCTTT. It codes for CASGVGVNTEAFF. The chain carries TRBV12-5 and TRBJ1-1; D unclear. The germline V and J ends were trimmed by 5 bases and 0 bases, with 7 bases remaining between them. Germline CDR1 reads LGHNT; CDR2 reads FRNRAP. The CDR3 contains 13 residues.

In DNA form, the CDR3 reads TGTGCCAGCAGTCGCGGGGACAGGGGGCTCGAGGAGACCCAGTACTTC. Its protein is CASSRGDRGLEETQYF. The chain has TRBV6-1 and TRBJ2-5, with 12 bases lining up with TRBD1. The CDR3 runs 16 residues. Per the germline V gene, CDR1 is MNHNS and CDR2 is SASEGT. J was trimmed by 5 bases and V by 5 bases; bases with no gene match: 9.

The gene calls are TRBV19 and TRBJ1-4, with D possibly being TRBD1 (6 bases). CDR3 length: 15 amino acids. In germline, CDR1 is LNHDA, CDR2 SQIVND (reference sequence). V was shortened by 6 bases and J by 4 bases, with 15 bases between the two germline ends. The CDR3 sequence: CASSPRQALNEKLFF. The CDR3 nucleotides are TGTGCCAGTAGCCCAAGACAGGCCCTTAATGAAAAACTGTTTTTT.

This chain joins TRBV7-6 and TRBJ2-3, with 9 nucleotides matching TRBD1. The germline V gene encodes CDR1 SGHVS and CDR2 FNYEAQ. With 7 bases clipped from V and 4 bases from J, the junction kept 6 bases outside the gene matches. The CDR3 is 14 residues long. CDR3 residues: CASKERQGADTQYF. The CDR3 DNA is TGTGCCAGCAAGGAAAGACAGGGGGCAGATACGCAGTATTTT.

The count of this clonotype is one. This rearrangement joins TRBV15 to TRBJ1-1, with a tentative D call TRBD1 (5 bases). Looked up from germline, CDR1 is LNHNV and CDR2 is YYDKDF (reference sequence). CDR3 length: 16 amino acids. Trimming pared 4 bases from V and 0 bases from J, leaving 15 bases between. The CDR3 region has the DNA TGTGCCACCAGCACTCCGTGGACAAGTTTGAACACTGAAGCTTTCTTT. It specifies CATSTPWTSLNTEAFF.

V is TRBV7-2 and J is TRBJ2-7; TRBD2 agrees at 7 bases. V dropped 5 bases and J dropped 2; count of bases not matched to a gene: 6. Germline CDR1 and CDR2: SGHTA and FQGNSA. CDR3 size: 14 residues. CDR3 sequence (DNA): TGTGCCAGCAGCCACGGGACTAAGACCTACGAGCAGTACTTC. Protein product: CASSHGTKTYEQYF.